Below, one T cell receptor (beta chain) is given with its context. This sample was taken from a study of blood T cell repertoires in COVID-19. Germline-derived CDR1 and CDR2 are LNHDA and SQIVND (reference sequence). V was trimmed by 4 bases and J by 2 bases, leaving 11 bases between them. The length of the CDR3 is 14 residues. Here immunoSEQ multiplex PCR was the method, and the copy in TCRdb shows in-frame clones only, minus some. The repertoire has 250,000 to 300,000 clones, around 84% of them found once; the top ten carry 5%. Sequencing was carried out using PBMCs or T cells enriched from blood (not recorded which). The clonotype originates from a man between 35 and 55 years old who had been exposed to COVID-19. The chain joins TRBV19 to TRBJ1-2; maybe TRBD1 (6 bases). The chain's CDR3 is CASSRQDFNYGYTF. The CDR3 DNA follows: TGTGCCAGTAGTAGACAGGATTTCAACTATGGCTACACCTTC.